This entry is about one T cell receptor (beta chain). Its specificity is unknown. Lacking the conserved final phenylalanine or tryptophan, this CDR3 likely reflects a read error. From 20-30 mg of unsorted bulk tissue, DNA and RNA were co-extracted together. This entry belongs to a study of tumor-infiltrating lymphocytes in primary liver carcinoma. The study's findings and limits: It was in tumors, not blood, that the top-250-clone fraction was significantly higher (p = 0.039). Only around 7.5-25% of top clones occurred in all five tumor regions.

Using a constant-region primer together with ProtoScript II reverse transcriptase, TCR beta cDNA was made from approximately 500 ng of total RNA. Libraries covering TCR beta were generated through three nested multiplex PCR rounds (using a slightly modified ARM-PCR). TRBV1-TRBV30 forward primers and a C-beta reverse primer were used in the first two PCR rounds, which each ran for ten to eleven cycles. TCRdb reprocessed the multiplex PCR reads via MiXCR and lists one record per CDR3 protein. This sample carries about 44,000 distinct CDR3 sequences, around 79% of them seen once, and the ten largest clones take around 28%. CDR1 is MNHEY and CDR2 is SVGAGI in the germline V gene. CDR3 length equals 14 residues.

The sequencing input was liver tumor tissue from sampling region 3. Subset defined: tumor region T3, left-lateral pole. This TCR was sampled from a man aged 35 to 55 with primary liver carcinoma and hepatitis B virus infection. The chain couples TRBV6-5 to TRBJ2-3, with TRBD2 identical over 10 bases. In nucleotides, the CDR3 is TGTGCCAGCAGTCAACTAGCGGGATCAGATACACAGTATTAT. Encoded protein: CASSQLAGSDTQYY.